The clone carrying this TCR beta chain was picked up many times. What it binds is not known. This CDR3 contains 13 residues. Germline V lookup: CDR1 DFQATT, CDR2 SNEGSKA (reference sequence). Trimming stripped 2 bases from V and 1 base from J, with 9 bases between. This entry is derived from a study of T-cell reconstitution after alpha-beta-depleted transplantation in children. Study findings and constraints: Most T-cell counts and diversity one year after the transplant came from T cells that were newly produced.

Unique molecular identifiers featured in how the TCRbeta library was prepared. TCRdb itself ran the PCR reads through MiXCR, one entry per CDR3 protein. Among hundreds of thousands of distinct CDR3 sequences, roughly 8.3% were seen once, and the ten largest hold about a third. The sequence was collected from a male patient between 2 and 9 years old who had a stem cell transplant for acute myeloid leukemia, so the T cells may come from the graft donor. The chain combines TRBV20-1 with TRBJ2-7; D remains ambiguous. This sample comprised PBMCs, mostly from graft donor cells, obtained 360 days after TCRalphabeta/CD19-depleted stem cell transplant. The CDR3 DNA reads as TGCAGTGCTAGAAGGGCCGGTTCCTACGAGCAGTACTTC. Translating gives CSARRAGSYEQYF.